Included here is one TCR beta chain sequence, with context. Its specificity is not known. The germline gene is not matched at one end of the junction; a read error may be the cause. The data were obtained in a study of vaccination and CD4 T cells after COVID-19. Study as a whole: Six men and four women formed the convalescents, two being Hispanic. Between diagnosis and the drawing of post-COVID samples lay a median approximately 94 days (range 35 to 161). Researchers treated control cultures with a CEFX pool, an HIV-1 Nef pool, or no peptide.

The CDR3 consists of 13 residues. CDR1 SSHAT and CDR2 FNYEAQ come from the germline V gene (reference sequence). An Oncomine TCR Beta short-read assay was used to sequence the DNA from cultured CD4+ T cells. TCRdb analysed the PCR reads with MiXCR anew, one entry per CDR3 protein. This table holds tens of thousands of distinct CDR3 sequences, under 55% found once. Treatment denoted: roughly ten-day PBMC culture with coronavirus spike peptide pools or control peptides (ViraFEST assay). For ViraFEST, peptide pools expanded antigen-specific T cells, after which the TCRs were sequenced. This receptor was obtained from a human donor who had recovered from COVID-19. Sequences were obtained from CD4+ T cells from blood, cultured in vitro. This chain connects TRBV7-7 to TRBJ2-1; D possibly corresponds to TRBD1 (5 bases). The chain's CDR3 is CASSLGADNEQFF. The CDR3 DNA follows: TGTGCTAGCAGCTTAGGGGCAGACAATGAGCAGTTCTTC.